The present T cell receptor (beta chain) was sequenced within a study of T-cell memory formation after mild COVID-19. Study-wide background: Largely donor-specific sequence clusters came from two donors.

The trim removed 3 bases at V and 6 bases at J, leaving 10 bases unmatched. Per the germline V gene, CDR1 is SEHNR and CDR2 is FQNEAQ (reference sequence). CDR3 length: 15 residues. One entry per CDR3 protein results from TCRdb running MiXCR on the 5' RACE reads. The sample has approximately 410,000 distinct CDR3 sequences, 23% seen once; the top ten hold over 10%. This clonotype appeared a few times. The chain employs TRBV7-9 and TRBJ1-2; the match to TRBD1 covers 7 bases. The sequence was collected from an adult woman who had mild COVID-19 (a few samples of this study predate the infection). Cell type and time point are not known. The sample comprised PBMCs or a T cell subset sorted from them (not recorded which). The CDR3 bases are TGTGCCAGCAGCTTTCTTGGGAACAGGGGCGATGGCTACACCTTC. It yields the protein CASSFLGNRGDGYTF.